This section outlines one TCR beta chain sequence together with its context. This specimen comes from a study of blood T cell repertoires in COVID-19. Clones were sequenced by immunoSEQ multiplex PCR, and TCRdb holds only the in-frame ones, with some missing. This sample has roughly 100,000 clones; approximately 85% occur once, and the top ten carry about 9.9%. Germline V gives CDR1 SNHLY, CDR2 FYNNEI. The germline V and J ends were trimmed by 5 bases and 4 bases, with 14 bases remaining between them. This CDR3 is built from 14 residues. V is TRBV2 and J is TRBJ1-1; D is uncertain. The sequence was collected from a man aged 40-55 years with active or convalescent COVID-19. Sequenced sample: peripheral blood. This CDR3 is CASSYTEIITEAFF. The CDR3 DNA is TGTGCCAGCAGTTATACAGAGATCATCACTGAAGCTTTCTTT.